Sequencing of this T cell receptor (beta chain) was carried out in a study of blood T cell repertoires in COVID-19. Study information: Researchers got acute and convalescent COVID-19 samples from the United States, Italy and Spain. T cells, B-cell-depleted T cells, or PBMCs supplied cDNA or gDNA.

Authors' data handling: For nucleated cells, counts were estimated from reference gene primer amplification. The data were produced by immunoSEQ multiplex PCR, yet TCRdb's version contains in-frame clones alone and is incomplete. That table furnishes V, J and clone size, whereas the DNA furnished D and trimming. In the table there are 300,000 to 350,000 clones, roughly nine tenths of which are singletons. This clone was seen at least ten times. The ends were cut back, 5 bases at V and 6 bases at J, with 13 bases in the middle. CDR1 and CDR2 from the germline V gene are SNHLY and FYNNEI. The CDR3 covers 14 residues.

This receptor was taken from a young man with active or convalescent COVID-19. The rearrangement joins TRBV2 to TRBJ2-2; a weak D match, TRBD2 (6 bases). Sequencing was performed on peripheral blood. For the CDR3, the DNA is TGTGCCAGCAGTCGGGGGTTAAGAGCCGGGGAGCTGTTTTTT. This sequence encodes CASSRGLRAGELFF.